The TCR beta chain under discussion was sequenced for a study of graft-versus-host responses after intestinal transplantation. The data were produced by immunoSEQ multiplex PCR, yet TCRdb's version contains in-frame clones alone and is incomplete. Here the sample spans about 86,000 clones, about 87% being singletons. As regards this clone: Its antigen is not known.

This sequence was found in a human donor who was the organ donor for an intestinal transplant. The sample here was unstimulated CD4+ T cells sorted from spleen or lymph node cells, taken before transplant.

The CDR3 sequence: CASRGIGQSEQYF. The CDR3 nucleotides read TGTGCCAGCAGGGGGATAGGACAGTCCGAGCAGTACTTC. This chain uses TRBV6-1 with TRBJ2-7; perhaps TRBD1 as D (6 bases). Germline loops: CDR1 MNHNS, CDR2 SASEGT. V was pared by 6 bases and J by 6 bases, with 15 bases between. The CDR3 has 13 amino acids.